The table lists the clone carrying this T cell receptor beta chain with many counts. The antigen is not known. Source material for PBMCs was less than 12 ml fresh peripheral blood. Authors of the study amplified TCR beta CDR3 regions from RNA transcripts. The HTBI primer set served for first-round RT-PCR of the TCR CDR3. TCRdb reprocessed the multiplex PCR reads via MiXCR and lists one record per CDR3 protein. The table shows about 260,000 distinct CDR3 sequences, with roughly 15% occurring only once. V lost 2 bases, J lost 1 base, and 3 bases stayed unmatched. The CDR3 consists of 18 residues. Germline V gives CDR1 MNHEY, CDR2 SVGEGT. The source of the sample is a study of T cells in Graves' hyperthyroidism and ophthalmopathy. Study summary: Peripheral blood draws took place at initial diagnosis, ahead of any treatment. Study results and limitations: Most thyroid clonotypes expanded above 0.001 were also detected in blood. The model anticipated ophthalmopathy a median around six months pre-onset.

Sequencing was done on a sample of blood. The chain employs TRBV6-2 or TRBV6-3 and TRBJ2-2; 14 positions agree with TRBD2. The sequence was collected from a woman between 18 and 30 years old with Graves' ophthalmopathy. CDR3 in DNA: TGTGCCAGCAGTTACCGGACTAGCGGGAGGAGGAACACCGGGGAGCTGTTTTTT. Its protein is CASSYRTSGRRNTGELFF.